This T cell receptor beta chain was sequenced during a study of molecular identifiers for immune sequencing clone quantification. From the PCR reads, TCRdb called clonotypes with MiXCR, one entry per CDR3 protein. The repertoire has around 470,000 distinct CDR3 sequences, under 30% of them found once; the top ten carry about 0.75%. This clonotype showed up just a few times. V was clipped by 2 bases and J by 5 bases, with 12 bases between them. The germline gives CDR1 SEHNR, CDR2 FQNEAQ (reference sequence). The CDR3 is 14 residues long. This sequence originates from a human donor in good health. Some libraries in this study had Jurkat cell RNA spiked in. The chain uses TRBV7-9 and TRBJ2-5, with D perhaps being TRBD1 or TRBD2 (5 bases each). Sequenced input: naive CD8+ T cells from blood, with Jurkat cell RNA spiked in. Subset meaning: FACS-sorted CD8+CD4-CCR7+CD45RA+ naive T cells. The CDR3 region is CASSLSWGTETQYF. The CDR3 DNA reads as TGTGCCAGCAGCTTAAGTTGGGGGACGGAGACCCAGTACTTC.